This T cell receptor (beta chain) is drawn from a study of cytomegalovirus exposure and HLA in healthy donors. Study-level results: With later analysis, a missense DCLRE1C variant became linked to TCR beta V- and J-gene trimming.

Concerning this clone itself: The antigen is not known.

A multiplex PCR was run with 60 Vbeta primers and 13 Jbeta primers. The repertoire was sequenced with immunoSEQ multiplex PCR; TCRdb's copy has only in-frame clones and lacks some. The sample holds under 300,000 clones, 65% to 85% seen once. Sequencing was carried out using PBMCs. The TCR comes from a female donor in good health and CMV-seronegative.

CDR3 region: CASRAIYTKTGGREKLFF. In nucleotides, the CDR3 is TGTGCCAGCAGGGCCATATATACTAAAACAGGGGGCAGAGAAAAACTGTTTTTT. V and J are TRBV27 and TRBJ1-4; 9 bases line up with TRBD1. V lost 6 bases to trimming and J lost 8 bases; unmatched junction nucleotides: 19. Looked up from germline, CDR1 is MNHEY and CDR2 is SMNVEV (reference sequence). The CDR3 has 18 residues.